This TCR beta chain is from a study of blood T cell repertoires in COVID-19. A few counts support this clone. Sequencing was performed with immunoSEQ multiplex PCR; in TCRdb, only in-frame clones are kept and a portion is missing. Of about 330,000 clones in the sample, about 90% were seen once. Germline lookup yields CDR1 SGHRS and CDR2 YFSETQ. V shed 1 base and J shed 2 bases, with 18 bases lying between them. This CDR3 region has 17 residues. This TCR came from a woman aged 25 to 39 who had recovered from COVID-19. The sequenced sample consisted of PBMCs or T cells enriched from blood (not recorded which). The chain links TRBV5-1 to TRBJ1-1, with D maybe TRBD1 (6 bases). The CDR3 DNA is TGCGCCAGCAGCTTGCGTTCCCGTAGGACAGCTAACACTGAAGCTTTCTTT. Its translation is CASSLRSRRTANTEAFF.